This T cell receptor (beta chain) was sequenced for a study of T cell responses to AZD1222 COVID-19 vaccine. Libraries were prepared by immunoSEQ multiplex PCR; TCRdb keeps only in-frame clonotypes and omits some of them. The table lists approximately 190,000 clones, around 92% of them singletons. This clone was seen once. As yet, its antigen is unknown. Study conclusions and caveats: Baseline seropositivity occurred in only a handful of AZD1222 recipients. CD4 TCRs covered the whole spike, strongest at regions 160-218 and 743-854. Most donors were white British, females outnumbered males, and clonal diversity was possibly underestimated. Scientists sampled the repertoires only once the peak T cell response had passed.

CDR3 length equals 14 residues. V lost 3 bases and J lost 5; bases outside the gene matches: 4. The germline V gene encodes CDR1 SEHNR and CDR2 FQNEAQ (reference sequence). The sample consisted of peripheral blood, taken on day 0 of AZD1222 vaccination. The V call is TRBV7-9, the J call TRBJ2-7; 10 nucleotides align to TRBD1. This clonotype was sampled from an adult in good health. The CDR3 spells CASSFRQGANEQYF. In DNA, the CDR3 is TGTGCCAGCAGCTTCCGACAGGGGGCTAACGAGCAGTACTTC. The full variable domain, its missing parts supplied by reference TRBV7-9 and TRBJ2-7, is DTGVSQNPRHKITKRGQNVTFRCDPISEHNRLYWYRQTLGQGPEFLTYFQNEAQLEKSRLLSDRFSAERPKGSFSTLEIQRTEQGDSAMYLCASSFRQGANEQYFGPGTRLTVT.